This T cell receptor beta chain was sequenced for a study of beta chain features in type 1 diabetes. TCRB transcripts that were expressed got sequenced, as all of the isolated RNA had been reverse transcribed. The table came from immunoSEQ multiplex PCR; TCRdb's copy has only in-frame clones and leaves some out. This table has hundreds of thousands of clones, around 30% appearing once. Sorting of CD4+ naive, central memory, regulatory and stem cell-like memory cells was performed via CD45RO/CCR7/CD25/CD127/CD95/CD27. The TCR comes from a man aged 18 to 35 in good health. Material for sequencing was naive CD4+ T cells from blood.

This CDR3 reads CASRLKAWAWEGQPQHF. For the CDR3, the DNA is TGTGCCAGCAGGTTAAAAGCCTGGGCCTGGGAGGGACAGCCCCAGCATTTT. The rearrangement links TRBV28 to TRBJ1-5; D is ambiguous. Germline V lookup: CDR1 MDHEN, CDR2 SYDVKM. V was pared by 6 bases and J by 7 bases, with 25 bases between. This CDR3 is 17 amino acids long.